This T cell receptor (beta chain) was recorded in a study of human T cells and chemical hapten exposure. Study background: Patches that contained 0.01% DPC were applied to the upper back and read at 6 days.

The CDR3 extends over 14 amino acids. V shed 1 base and J 5 bases; nucleotides not matched to a gene: 6. Per germline, CDR1 SGHRS and CDR2 YFSETQ. On this clonotype: What it binds is unknown.

TCRdb re-analysed the RACE reads in MiXCR, keeping a single row per CDR3 protein. The repertoire includes about 120,000 distinct CDR3 sequences, approximately 13% of them detected once, and 2.5% to 3.5% sits in the top ten. Time point specified: pre-sensitization, week 0. Treatment: therapeutic diphenylcyclopropenone sensitization with weekly scalp DPC. Study-wide results and caveats: Expanded TCRs grouped into significantly more large CDR3 similarity clusters than controls produced.

The TCR originated in a woman between 18 and 29 years old with alopecia areata. Some clones in this sample may be carry-over from other donors' samples. The input for sequencing was whole blood, taken in connection with sensitization to the hapten diphenylcyclopropenone (DPC). The chain uses TRBV5-1 and TRBJ2-7, with 7 bases identical to TRBD1. The CDR3 nucleotides read TGCGCCAGCAGCTTGAGGGGACAGACCCACGAGCAGTACTTC. Protein product: CASSLRGQTHEQYF.